This entry concerns a single T cell receptor (beta chain). The authors prepared the TCRbeta library with unique molecular identifiers. Using its own MiXCR run on the PCR reads, TCRdb lists one record per CDR3 protein. This sample has more than 200,000 distinct CDR3 sequences, with 20% to 30% found just once. The data stem from a study of T-cell reconstitution after alpha-beta-depleted transplantation in children. The CDR3 has 16 residues. From germline, CDR1 is LGHDT and CDR2 YNNKEL (reference sequence). The ends lost 1 base at V and 4 bases at J; junction bases unmatched: 8. The sequence derives from a female patient aged 2 to 10 who had a stem cell transplant for congenital amegakaryocytic thrombocytopenia, so the T cells may come from the graft donor. The sample in question was PBMCs, mostly from graft donor cells, obtained 360 days after TCRalphabeta/CD19-depleted stem cell transplant. The chain carries TRBV3-1 and TRBJ2-7; 9 nucleotides align to TRBD2. The CDR3 region has the DNA TGTGCCAGCAGCCAAGTCTCCGGACTAGCGCAGTACGAGCAGTACTTC. Translated, it gives CASSQVSGLAQYEQYF.